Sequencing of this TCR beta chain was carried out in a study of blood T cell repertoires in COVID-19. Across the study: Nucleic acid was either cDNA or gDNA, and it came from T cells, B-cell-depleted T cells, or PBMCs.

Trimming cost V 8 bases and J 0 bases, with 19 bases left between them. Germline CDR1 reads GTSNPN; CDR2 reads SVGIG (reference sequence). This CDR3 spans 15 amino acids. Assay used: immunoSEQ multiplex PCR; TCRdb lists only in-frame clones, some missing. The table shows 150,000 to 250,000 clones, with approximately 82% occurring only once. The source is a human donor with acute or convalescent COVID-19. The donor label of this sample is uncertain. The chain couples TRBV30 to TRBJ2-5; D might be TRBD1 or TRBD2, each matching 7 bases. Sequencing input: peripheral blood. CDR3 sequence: CAGGEGAGNQETQYF. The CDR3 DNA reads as TGTGCCGGGGGGGAGGGGGCGGGGAACCAAGAGACCCAGTACTTC.